The TCR beta chain under discussion was sequenced for a study of cytomegalovirus exposure and HLA in healthy donors. Details on this clone: Its antigen is not known.

Findings of the study overall: Immune exposure information available was restricted to CMV serostatus. It was likely that a cluster of highly shared sequence variants was a sequencing artifact. Fewer N-insertions (relative to the roughly 700-donor mean) were reportedly seen in an Asian-associated ancestry cluster in a later analysis.

Germline CDR1 reads SGHVS; CDR2 reads FQNEAQ. V trimming: 6 bases; J trimming: 4 bases; junction bases outside the gene matches: 23. This CDR3 spans 19 amino acids. The PCR had 60 Vbeta and 13 Jbeta primers. The protocol was immunoSEQ multiplex PCR, while the TCRdb copy is restricted to in-frame clones and leaves out a portion. Here the sample spans more than 150,000 clones, around 78% being singletons. The chain links TRBV7-8 to TRBJ1-2; 7 bases align to TRBD1. The sequence derives from a man younger than 30 in good health and CMV-seronegative. Sequenced material: PBMCs. CDR3: CASRAGQRYEIAAFYGYTF. Here the CDR3 DNA reads TGTGCCAGCAGGGCGGGACAGAGGTATGAAATCGCCGCCTTCTATGGCTACACCTTC. The variable domain in full, with the rest retrieved from reference TRBV7-8 and TRBJ1-2, is GAGVSQSPRYKVAKRGQDVALRCDPISGHVSLFWYQQALGQGPEFLTYFQNEAQLDKSGLPSDRFFAERPEGSVSTLKIQRTQQEDSAVYLCASRAGQRYEIAAFYGYTFGSGTRLTVV.